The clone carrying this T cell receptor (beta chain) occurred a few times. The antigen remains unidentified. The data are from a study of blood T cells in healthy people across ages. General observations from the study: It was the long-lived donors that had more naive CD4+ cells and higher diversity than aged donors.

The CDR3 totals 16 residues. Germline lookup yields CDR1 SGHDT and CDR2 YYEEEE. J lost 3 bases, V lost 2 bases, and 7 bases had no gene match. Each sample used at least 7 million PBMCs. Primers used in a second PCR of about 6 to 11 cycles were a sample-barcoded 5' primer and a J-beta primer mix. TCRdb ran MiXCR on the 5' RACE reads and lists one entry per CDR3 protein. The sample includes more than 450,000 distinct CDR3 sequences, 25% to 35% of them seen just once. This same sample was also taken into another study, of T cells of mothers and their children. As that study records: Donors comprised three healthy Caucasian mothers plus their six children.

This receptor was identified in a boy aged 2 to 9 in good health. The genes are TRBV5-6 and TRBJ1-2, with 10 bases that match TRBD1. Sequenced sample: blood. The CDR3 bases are TGTGCCAGCAGCTTTACGACAGGGGGCTATCACTATGGCTACACCTTC. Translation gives CASSFTTGGYHYGYTF.